These 5 T cell receptor beta chains were sequenced from one sample in a study of identical twins. TCRdb reprocessed the 5' RACE reads via MiXCR and lists one record per CDR3 protein. Of hundreds of thousands of distinct CDR3 sequences in the sample, about 7% are singletons; the top ten hold 3.5% to 4%. These data were also reused for a study on yellow fever vaccine responses in identical twins.

The sample taken for sequencing was memory (CD45RO+) T cells sorted from blood. Every receptor here comes from a woman in her late teens or twenties in good health.

This clonotype was counted between two and nine times. This rearrangement joins TRBV4-1 to TRBJ2-2; unclear D gene. The V gene's germline CDR1 is MGHRA and CDR2 YSYEKL. V shed 3 bases and J shed 5 bases, with 10 bases lying between them. The CDR3 runs 14 residues. CDR3 sequence: CASSHPARTGELFF. The CDR3 nucleotides read TGCGCCAGCAGCCATCCTGCCCGAACCGGGGAGCTGTTTTTT.

The J gene is TRBJ1-6, the V gene TRBV23-1; no clear D. TRBV23-1 is sorted into the ORF group, with uncertain function. The CDR3 is made up of 15 amino acids. V lost 4 bases and J 7 bases, leaving 14 bases between the germline ends. The CDR3: CASSLPAVGNSPLHF. The CDR3 nucleotides read TGCGCCAGCAGTCTTCCCGCGGTGGGGAATTCACCCCTCCACTTT.

This clonotype has only a few counts. This chain joins TRBV14 and TRBJ1-6; weak D call: TRBD1 (6 bases). Per germline, CDR1 SGHDN and CDR2 FVKESK. This CDR3 contains 15 residues. Trimming removed 4 bases from V and 7 bases from J, with 14 bases in between. The CDR3 nucleotides are TGTGCCAGCAGCCCTCAGGGGACGTCGAATTCACCCCTCCACTTT. Amino acid sequence: CASSPQGTSNSPLHF.

The rearrangement joins TRBV10-3 to TRBJ2-5; D is unclear. The CDR3 spans 13 residues. Germline V CDR1 and CDR2: ENHRY, SYGVKD. Trimming removed 5 bases from V and 5 bases from J, with 12 bases in between. For the CDR3, the DNA is TGTGCCATCAGTCGTGGCGAGGTTGAGACCCAGTACTTC. Translating gives CAISRGEVETQYF.

This clonotype was seen many times. The CDR3 here is CASSVGTGSNEQFF. CDR3 in DNA: TGTGCCAGCAGTGTCGGGACTGGGTCCAATGAGCAGTTCTTC. The genes are TRBV27 and TRBJ2-1, with TRBD2 as a possible D gene (6 bases). The ends were cut back, 5 bases at V and 6 bases at J, with 14 bases in the middle. CDR1 is MNHEY, CDR2 SMNVEV, per germline (reference sequence). CDR3 length equals 14 residues.